These 16 T cell receptor beta chains came from one sample sequenced in a study of T cell repertoires in ileal Crohn's disease. The time point here: neoterminal ileum biopsy at postoperative endoscopy, about 6 months after surgery. TCRdb's copy holds only in-frame clones and misses some; the assay was immunoSEQ multiplex PCR. This sample yields some 11,000 clones, of which roughly 72% are seen a single time; about 8.3% belongs to the top ten. The sequenced sample consisted of ileal tissue. All receptors come from an adult with Crohn's disease.

In this sample, this clone turned up once. The sample contains more than one DNA sequence encoding this CDR3. For the CDR3, the DNA is TGCGCCAGCAGCCTCGGGGAGGGTAGGTACGAGCAGTACTTC. Residues: CASSLGEGRYEQYF. The chain recombines TRBV4-1 with TRBJ2-7; 7 bases align to TRBD2. The V segment lost 4 bases and the J segment 4 bases; nucleotides outside the gene matches: 7. Germline-derived CDR1 and CDR2 are MGHRA and YSYEKL. The CDR3 consists of 14 residues.

CDR3 amino acids: CASSPATGGPETQYF. The CDR3 DNA reads TGTGCCAGCTCACCGGCGACAGGGGGCCCAGAGACCCAGTACTTC. The chain joins TRBV18 to TRBJ2-5; 10 bases map to TRBD1. Germline CDR1 is KGHSH and CDR2 is LQKENI. The CDR3 totals 15 residues. Losses at the gene ends were 3 bases for V and 4 bases for J; bases not matched to a gene: 5.

V gene TRBV7-2 combines with J gene TRBJ2-3; 12 nucleotides align to TRBD2. Germline V gene sequence: CDR1 SGHTA, CDR2 FQGNSA. CDR3 length equals 15 residues. V was clipped by 5 bases and J by 5 bases; unmatched bases: 5. CDR3 sequence: CASSPQGLAGDTQYF. As DNA, the CDR3 is TGTGCCAGCAGCCCCCAGGGACTAGCGGGAGATACGCAGTATTTT. Supplemented by reference TRBV7-2 and TRBJ2-3, the full variable domain reads GAGVSQSPSNKVTEKGKDVELRCDPISGHTALYWYRQSLGQGLEFLIYFQGNSAPDKSGLPSDRFSAERTGGSVSTLTIQRTQQEDSAVYLCASSPQGLAGDTQYFGPGTRLTVL.

The J gene is TRBJ1-1, the V gene TRBV9; D is unclear. Germline V gives CDR1 SGDLS, CDR2 YYNGEE. V was shortened by 2 bases and J by 0 bases, with 5 bases between the two germline ends. The length of the CDR3 is 13 residues. The CDR3 protein is CASSVAMNTEAFF. Written as DNA, the CDR3 is TGTGCCAGCAGCGTGGCCATGAACACTGAAGCTTTCTTT.

In this sample, this clone turned up a few times. V gene TRBV6-5 combines with J gene TRBJ1-1; 7 bases match TRBD1. Germline-derived CDR1 and CDR2 are MNHEY and SVGAGI. V lost 2 bases and J lost 7; bases outside the gene matches: 4. This CDR3 region has 13 residues. The CDR3 region is CASSYEGGGEAFF. The DNA of the CDR3 is TGTGCCAGCAGTTACGAAGGGGGCGGTGAAGCTTTCTTT.

The genes are TRBV18 and TRBJ2-7; 8 bases agree with TRBD1. CDR3 size: 14 residues. Trimming took 5 bases from V and 6 from J; bases not matched to a gene: 9. The germline V gene encodes CDR1 KGHSH and CDR2 LQKENI. The DNA for the CDR3 is TGTGCCAGCTCAACAGTCAGACAGGGGTCCGAGCAGTACTTC. Protein: CASSTVRQGSEQYF.

This clone has just one count. This chain's CDR3 is CASSLTGPTEAFF. The CDR3 nucleotides read TGTGCCAGCAGCTTAACAGGGCCCACTGAAGCTTTCTTT. The chain combines TRBV7-9 with TRBJ1-1; tentative D call: TRBD1 (6 bases). V lost 2 bases, J lost 4 bases, and 8 bases lay in between. Per the germline V gene, CDR1 is SEHNR and CDR2 is FQNEAQ (reference sequence). The CDR3 runs to 13 residues. The entire variable domain, with the rest obtained from reference TRBV7-9 and TRBJ1-1, is as follows: DTGVSQNPRHKITKRGQNVTFRCDPISEHNRLYWYRQTLGQGPEFLTYFQNEAQLEKSRLLSDRFSAERPKGSFSTLEIQRTEQGDSAMYLCASSLTGPTEAFFGQGTRLTVV.

Turning to this clone: The same CDR3 is also encoded by other DNA sequences in this sample. This chain connects TRBV9 to TRBJ1-5, with D possibly matching TRBD1 (6 bases). Germline CDR1 SGDLS, CDR2 YYNGEE. The V gene lost 3 bases and the J gene lost 3 bases, with 13 bases spanning the gap. CDR3 length equals 15 residues. In DNA form, the CDR3 reads TGTGCCAGCAGCGCCGGCGGGGGCGACAATCAGCCCCAGCATTTT. As protein: CASSAGGGDNQPQHF.

Comments on this clone: Other DNA sequences in the sample encode the same CDR3. This chain uses TRBV30 with TRBJ2-7, with D perhaps TRBD2 (7 bases). V shed 5 bases and J shed 0 bases, with 14 bases lying between them. Per germline, CDR1 GTSNPN and CDR2 SVGIG (reference sequence). The CDR3 has 14 amino acids. The CDR3 DNA reads as TGTGCCTGGTCCGAGGGGGGGAGCTCCTACGAGCAGTACTTC. Residues: CAWSEGGSSYEQYF.

The chain couples TRBV30 to TRBJ2-7; weak D call: TRBD2 (5 bases). The V end was cut by 3 bases, the J end by 2 bases, with 11 bases between. Germline values: CDR1 GTSNPN, CDR2 SVGIG (reference sequence). The length of the CDR3 is 13 residues. The CDR3 reads CAWSKTGTYEQYF. For the CDR3, the DNA is TGTGCCTGGAGCAAGACGGGAACCTACGAGCAGTACTTC.

This clone was counted only a few times. The chain is built from TRBV7-6 and TRBJ2-1, with 7 positions matching TRBD1. The CDR3 has 18 amino acids. Germline trimming cut 1 base from V and 6 bases from J; bases unmatched to any gene: 15. Germline V gene lookup returns CDR1 SGHVS and CDR2 FNYEAQ. The CDR3 sequence: CASSLGSRAGGEGNEQFF. DNA for the CDR3: TGTGCCAGCAGCTTAGGCTCCCGGGCAGGGGGAGAGGGCAATGAGCAGTTCTTC.

The V gene is TRBV5-1, the J gene TRBJ2-7, with D possibly being TRBD1 (6 bases). Trimming took 0 bases from V and 2 from J, leaving 12 bases between them. The CDR3 covers 15 residues. CDR1 and CDR2 from the germline V gene are SGHRS and YFSETQ. Written as DNA, the CDR3 is TGCGCCAGCAGCTTGGCCGCCAGGGACACCTACGAGCAGTACTTC. Encoded protein: CASSLAARDTYEQYF.

The CDR3 region is CASSPGATNEQFF. As DNA, the CDR3 is TGTGCCAGCAGTCCGGGAGCCACGAATGAGCAGTTCTTC. The chain couples TRBV27 to TRBJ2-1, with D maybe TRBD2 (6 bases). The CDR3 length is 13 residues. CDR1 is MNHEY and CDR2 is SMNVEV in the germline V gene (reference sequence). Trimming shortened V by 5 bases and J by 7 bases, and 12 bases separated the two germline ends.

The DNA of the CDR3 is TGTGCCAGCAGTCCCATCACACCCAATCCGGATACGCAGTATTTT. This codes for CASSPITPNPDTQYF. The genes are TRBV6-1 and TRBJ2-3; D is unresolved. The CDR3 is made up of 15 amino acids. V lost 5 bases and J 6 bases, leaving 18 bases between the germline ends. Germline loops: CDR1 MNHNS, CDR2 SASEGT.

This clone was counted once. The J gene is TRBJ2-1, the V gene TRBV7-6; D may be TRBD2 (5 bases). V was pared by 6 bases and J by 6 bases, with 12 bases between. The CDR3 is 13 residues long. Germline V CDR1 and CDR2: SGHVS, FNYEAQ. CDR3 coding DNA: TGTGCCAGCAGAGAGAGGGCAGGCAATGAGCAGTTCTTC. Its protein product is CASRERAGNEQFF.

This clone was seen a single time. This chain connects TRBV2 to TRBJ1-2; no reliable D call. Trimming removed 7 bases at V and 8 bases at J, with 11 bases between. CDR3 length: 11 residues. The germline gives CDR1 SNHLY, CDR2 FYNNEI. The CDR3: CASNLRQGYTF. The CDR3 nucleotides are TGTGCCAGCAACTTAAGACAAGGCTACACCTTC.